This T cell receptor (beta chain) came from a study of T cell responses to AZD1222 COVID-19 vaccine. Produced via immunoSEQ multiplex PCR; TCRdb's table is partial and in-frame only. The table lists 60,000 to 65,000 clones, about 74% of them singletons. Details on this clone: Other nucleotide sequences from this sample produce the same CDR3.

Germline-derived CDR1 and CDR2 are SGHTA and FQGNSA. The V end lost 5 bases, the J end lost 1 base, and 8 bases lay between the germline ends. The CDR3 runs to 13 residues. This rearrangement joins TRBV7-2 to TRBJ1-1; D call uncertain. The sequences come from peripheral blood, collected on day 0 of AZD1222 vaccination. This receptor was identified in an adult in good health. The CDR3 nucleotides are TGTGCCAGCAGCCCCGGACGGAACACTGAAGCTTTCTTT. Its protein product is CASSPGRNTEAFF.